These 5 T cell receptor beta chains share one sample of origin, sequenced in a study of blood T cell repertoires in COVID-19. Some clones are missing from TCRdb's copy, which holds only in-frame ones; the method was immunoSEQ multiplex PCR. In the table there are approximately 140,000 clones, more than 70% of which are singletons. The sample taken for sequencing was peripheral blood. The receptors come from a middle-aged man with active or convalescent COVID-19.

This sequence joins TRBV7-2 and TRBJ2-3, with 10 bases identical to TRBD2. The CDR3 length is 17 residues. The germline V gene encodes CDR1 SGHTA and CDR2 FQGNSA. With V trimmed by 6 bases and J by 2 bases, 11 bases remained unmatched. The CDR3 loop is CASRYAGGLAVTDTQYF. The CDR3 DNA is TGTGCCAGCAGATATGCTGGAGGACTAGCGGTCACAGATACGCAGTATTTT.

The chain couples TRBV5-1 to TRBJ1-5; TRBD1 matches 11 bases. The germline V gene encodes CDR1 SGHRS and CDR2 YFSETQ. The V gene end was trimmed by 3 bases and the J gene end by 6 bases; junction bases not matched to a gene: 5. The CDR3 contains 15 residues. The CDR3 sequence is CASSSGQGVGQPQHF. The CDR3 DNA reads TGCGCCAGCAGCTCGGGACAGGGGGTTGGTCAGCCCCAGCATTTT.

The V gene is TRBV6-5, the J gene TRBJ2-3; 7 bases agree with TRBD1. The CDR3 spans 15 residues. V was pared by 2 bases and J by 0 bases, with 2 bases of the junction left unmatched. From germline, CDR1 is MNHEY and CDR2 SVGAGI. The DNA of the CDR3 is TGTGCCAGCAGTTACGAGGGGGCTAGCACAGATACGCAGTATTTT. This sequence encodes CASSYEGASTDTQYF.

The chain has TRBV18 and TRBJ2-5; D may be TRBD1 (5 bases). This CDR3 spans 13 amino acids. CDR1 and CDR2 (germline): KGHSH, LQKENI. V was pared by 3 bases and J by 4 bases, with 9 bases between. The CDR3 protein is CASSPQGRETQYF. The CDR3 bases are TGTGCCAGCTCACCCCAGGGTCGAGAGACCCAGTACTTC.

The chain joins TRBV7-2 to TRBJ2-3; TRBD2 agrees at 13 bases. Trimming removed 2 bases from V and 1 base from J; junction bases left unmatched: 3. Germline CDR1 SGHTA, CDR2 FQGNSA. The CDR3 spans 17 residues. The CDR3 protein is CASSLRTSGGRTDTQYF. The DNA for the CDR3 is TGTGCCAGCAGCTTACGGACTAGCGGGGGCCGCACAGATACGCAGTATTTT.